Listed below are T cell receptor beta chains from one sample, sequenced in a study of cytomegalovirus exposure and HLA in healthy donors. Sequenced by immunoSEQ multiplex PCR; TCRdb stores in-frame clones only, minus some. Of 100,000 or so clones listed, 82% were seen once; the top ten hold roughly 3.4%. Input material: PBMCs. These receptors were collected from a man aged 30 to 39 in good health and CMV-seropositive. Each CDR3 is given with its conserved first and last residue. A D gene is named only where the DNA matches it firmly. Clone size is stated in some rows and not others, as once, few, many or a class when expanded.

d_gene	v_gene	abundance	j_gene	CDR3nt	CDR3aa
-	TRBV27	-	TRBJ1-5	TGTGCCAGCAGTTTTGGCTTTTCGCGCAATCAGCCCCAGCATTTT	CASSFGFSRNQPQHF
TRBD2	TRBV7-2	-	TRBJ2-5	TGTGCCAGCAGCTTAGGCGGGAGAGAGACCCAGTACTTC	CASSLGGRETQYF
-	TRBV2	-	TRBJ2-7	TGTGCCAGCAGTGAGACTTCGGACAGTCCCTACGAGCAGTACTTC	CASSETSDSPYEQYF
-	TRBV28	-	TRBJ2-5	TGTGCCAGCAGTTTGGCAAAGGAGTCCCAAGAGACCCAGTACTTC	CASSLAKESQETQYF
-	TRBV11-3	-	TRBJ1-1	TGTGCCAGCAGCCCAGCTCACAGGGTCTCGGTCACTGAAGCTTTCTTT	CASSPAHRVSVTEAFF
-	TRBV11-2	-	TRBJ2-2	TGTGCCAGCAGCCCTAGACGGGGTAGCCTCCCCGGGGAGCTGTTTTTT	CASSPRRGSLPGELFF
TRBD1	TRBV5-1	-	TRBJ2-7	TGCGCCAGCAGCGGGGACAGGGGATACGAGCAGTACTTC	CASSGDRGYEQYF
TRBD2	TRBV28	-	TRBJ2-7	TGTGCCAGCAGGACTACTTTAGCGGGAGCTCATCGGGAGCAGTACTTC	CASRTTLAGAHREQYF
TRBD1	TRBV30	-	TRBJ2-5	TGTGCCTGGAGCGCTTCCGGGACAGGGCTTGGAGAGACCCAGTACTTC	CAWSASGTGLGETQYF
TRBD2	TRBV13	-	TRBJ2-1	TGTGCCAGCAGCCCACGGACTAGCGGGAAATCCGAGCAGTTCTTC	CASSPRTSGKSEQFF
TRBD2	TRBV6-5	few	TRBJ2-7	TGTGCCAGCAGTTACCGGGGCGGGAGGAGAGACGAGCAGTACTTC	CASSYRGGRRDEQYF
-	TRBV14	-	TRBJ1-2	TGTGCCAGCAGCCTTCGAGGACAGAACGGCTACACCTTC	CASSLRGQNGYTF
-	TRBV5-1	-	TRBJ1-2	TGCGCCAGCAGCTTGGTGGCAGGGGAATACGGCTACACCTTC	CASSLVAGEYGYTF
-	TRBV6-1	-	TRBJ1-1	TGTGCCAGCAGTGAACAGGGGAACACTGAAGCTTTCTTT	CASSEQGNTEAFF
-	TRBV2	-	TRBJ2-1	TGTGCCACCCGGGGCCCTGGGGGGAGCTCCTACAATGAGCAGTTCTTC	CATRGPGGSSYNEQFF
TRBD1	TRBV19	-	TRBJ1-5	TGTGCCAGTAGTAATGGACAGGGCGGCAATAGCAATCAGCCCCAGCATTTT	CASSNGQGGNSNQPQHF
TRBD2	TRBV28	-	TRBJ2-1	TGTGCCAGCAGTGGGACTAGCGGAAGCTCCTACAATGAGCAGTTCTTC	CASSGTSGSSYNEQFF
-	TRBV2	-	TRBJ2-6	TGTGCCAGGGGACCCGCCAGGGGCTCTGGGGCCAACGTCCTGACTTTC	CARGPARGSGANVLTF
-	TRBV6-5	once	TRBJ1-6	TGTGCCAGCAGTTACGACGGAACGGGAAATTCACCCCTCCACTTT	CASSYDGTGNSPLHF
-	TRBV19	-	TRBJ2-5	TGTGCCAGTAGGGCACGAAGAATCAACCAAGAGACCCAGTACTTC	CASRARRINQETQYF
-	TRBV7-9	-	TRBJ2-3	TGTGCCAGCAGCCCCGGGACATTGATATCGAGGACAGATACGCAGTATTTT	CASSPGTLISRTDTQYF
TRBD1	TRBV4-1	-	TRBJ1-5	TGCGCCAGCAGCCAAGGGTCTGGGGGACAGGGAAGTCAGCCCCAGCATTTT	CASSQGSGGQGSQPQHF
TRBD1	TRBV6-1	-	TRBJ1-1	TGTGCCAGCAGTGTAAACAGGGGTGGGGCTTTCTTT	CASSVNRGGAFF
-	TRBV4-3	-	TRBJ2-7	TGCGCCAGCAGCCAAGATCCGGTAGGGGCCAGCGAGCAGTACTTC	CASSQDPVGASEQYF
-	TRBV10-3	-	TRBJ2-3	TGTGCCATCAGTAGCGGCGAAGATACGCAGTATTTT	CAISSGEDTQYF
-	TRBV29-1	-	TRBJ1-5	TGCAGCGTTCTAGAGCCGGGGGAGCCCCAGCATTTT	CSVLEPGEPQHF
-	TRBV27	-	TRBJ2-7	TGTGCCAGCAGTCCCCAGGTGCTCTCCTACGAGCAGTACTTC	CASSPQVLSYEQYF
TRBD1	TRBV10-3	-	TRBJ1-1	TGTGCCATCAGCCCTAATCCAGGGGGCCGATTGAACACTGAAGCTTTCTTT	CAISPNPGGRLNTEAFF